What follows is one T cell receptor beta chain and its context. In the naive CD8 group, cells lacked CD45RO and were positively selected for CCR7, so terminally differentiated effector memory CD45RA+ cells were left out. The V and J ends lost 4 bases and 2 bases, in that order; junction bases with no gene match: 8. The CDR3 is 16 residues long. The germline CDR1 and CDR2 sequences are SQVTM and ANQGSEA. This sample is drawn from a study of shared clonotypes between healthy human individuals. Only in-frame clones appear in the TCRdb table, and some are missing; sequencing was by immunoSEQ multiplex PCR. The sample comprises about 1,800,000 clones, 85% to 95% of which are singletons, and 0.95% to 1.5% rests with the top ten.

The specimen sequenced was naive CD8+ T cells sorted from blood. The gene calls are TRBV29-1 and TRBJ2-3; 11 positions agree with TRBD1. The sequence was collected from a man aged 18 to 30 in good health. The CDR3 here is CSVVRRTGGPTDTQYF. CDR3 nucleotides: TGCAGCGTTGTTAGAAGGACAGGGGGCCCCACAGATACGCAGTATTTT.